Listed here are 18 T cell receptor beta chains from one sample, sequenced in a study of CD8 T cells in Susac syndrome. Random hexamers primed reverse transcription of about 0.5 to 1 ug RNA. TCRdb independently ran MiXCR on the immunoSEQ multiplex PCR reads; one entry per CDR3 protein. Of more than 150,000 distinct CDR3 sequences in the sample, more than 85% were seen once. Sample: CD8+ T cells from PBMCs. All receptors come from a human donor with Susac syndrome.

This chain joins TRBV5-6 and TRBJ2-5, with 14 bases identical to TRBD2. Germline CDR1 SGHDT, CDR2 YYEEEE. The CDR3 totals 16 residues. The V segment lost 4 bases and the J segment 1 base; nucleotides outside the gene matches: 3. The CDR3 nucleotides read TGTGCCAGCAGCCAGGGACTAGCGGGGGTCCAAGAGACCCAGTACTTC. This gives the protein CASSQGLAGVQETQYF.

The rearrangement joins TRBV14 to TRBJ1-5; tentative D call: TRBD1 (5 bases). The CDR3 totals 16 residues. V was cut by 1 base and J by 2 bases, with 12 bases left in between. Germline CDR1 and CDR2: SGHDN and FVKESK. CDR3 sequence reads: CASSQGTPLCNQPQHF. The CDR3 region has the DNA TGTGCCAGCAGCCAAGGGACACCCCTATGCAATCAGCCCCAGCATTTT.

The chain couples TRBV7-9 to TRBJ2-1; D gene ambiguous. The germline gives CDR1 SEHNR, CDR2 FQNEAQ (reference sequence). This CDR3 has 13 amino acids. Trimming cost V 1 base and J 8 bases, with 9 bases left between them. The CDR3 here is CASSLVHLDEQFF. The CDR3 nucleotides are TGTGCCAGCAGCTTAGTTCACCTCGATGAGCAGTTCTTC.

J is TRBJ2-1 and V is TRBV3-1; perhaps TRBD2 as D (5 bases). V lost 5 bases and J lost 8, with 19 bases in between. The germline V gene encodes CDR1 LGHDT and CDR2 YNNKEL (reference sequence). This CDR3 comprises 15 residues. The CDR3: CASSSSVGVIDEQFF. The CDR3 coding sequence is TGTGCCAGCAGCAGCTCTGTGGGAGTGATCGATGAGCAGTTCTTC.

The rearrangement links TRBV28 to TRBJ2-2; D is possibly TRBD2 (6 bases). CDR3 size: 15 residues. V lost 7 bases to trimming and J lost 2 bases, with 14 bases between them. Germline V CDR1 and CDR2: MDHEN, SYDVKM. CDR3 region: CASKNGGGNTGELFF. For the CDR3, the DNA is TGTGCCAGCAAAAACGGGGGTGGAAACACCGGGGAGCTGTTTTTT.

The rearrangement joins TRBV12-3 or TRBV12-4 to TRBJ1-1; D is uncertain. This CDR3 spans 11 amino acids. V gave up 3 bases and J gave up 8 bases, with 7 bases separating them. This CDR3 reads CASSFLAEAFF. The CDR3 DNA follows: TGTGCCAGCAGTTTTCTCGCGGAAGCTTTCTTT.

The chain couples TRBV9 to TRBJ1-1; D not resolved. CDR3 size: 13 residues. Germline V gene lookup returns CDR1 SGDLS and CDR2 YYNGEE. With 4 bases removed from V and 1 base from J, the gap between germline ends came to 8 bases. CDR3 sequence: CASSPPQNTEAFF. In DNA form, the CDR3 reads TGTGCCAGCAGCCCTCCTCAGAACACTGAAGCTTTCTTT.

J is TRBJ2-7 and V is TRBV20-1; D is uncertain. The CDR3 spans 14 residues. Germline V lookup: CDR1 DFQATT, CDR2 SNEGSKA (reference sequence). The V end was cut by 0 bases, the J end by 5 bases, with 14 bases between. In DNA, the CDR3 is TGCAGTGCTAGAGATCGACGCCCTGAGGACGAGCAGTACTTC. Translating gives CSARDRRPEDEQYF.

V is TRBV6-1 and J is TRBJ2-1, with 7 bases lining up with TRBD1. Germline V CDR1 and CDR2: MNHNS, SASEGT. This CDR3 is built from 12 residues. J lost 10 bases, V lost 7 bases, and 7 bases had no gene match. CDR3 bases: TGTGCCAGCACCCTACAGGGGAACGAGCAGTTCTTC. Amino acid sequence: CASTLQGNEQFF.

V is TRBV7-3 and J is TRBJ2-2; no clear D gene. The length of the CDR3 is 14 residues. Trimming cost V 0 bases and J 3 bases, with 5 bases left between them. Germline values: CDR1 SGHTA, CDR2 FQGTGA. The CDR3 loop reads CASSLTTYTGELFF. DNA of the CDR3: TGTGCCAGCAGCTTAACAACTTACACCGGGGAGCTGTTTTTT.

In DNA form, the CDR3 reads TGTGCCACCAGCAGAGTAGGGACTTCTGGAAACACCATATATTTT. This translates into CATSRVGTSGNTIYF. The rearrangement links TRBV15 to TRBJ1-3; D possibly corresponds to TRBD1 (5 bases). V lost 1 base, J lost 1 base, and 8 bases lay in between. From germline, CDR1 is LNHNV and CDR2 YYDKDF (reference sequence). CDR3 length: 15 residues. Using reference TRBV15 and TRBJ1-3 for the parts outside the CDR3, the full variable domain is DAMVIQNPRYQVTQFGKPVTLSCSQTLNHNVMYWYQQKSSQAPKLLFHYYDKDFNNEADTPDNFQSRRPNTSFCFLDIRSPGLGDTAMYLCATSRVGTSGNTIYFGEGSWLTVV.

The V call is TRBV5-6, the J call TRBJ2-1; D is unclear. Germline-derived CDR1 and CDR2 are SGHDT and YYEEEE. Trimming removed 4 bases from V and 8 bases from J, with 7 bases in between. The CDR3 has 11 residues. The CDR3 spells CASSAAHEQFF. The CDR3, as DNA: TGTGCCAGCAGCGCCGCCCATGAGCAGTTCTTC.

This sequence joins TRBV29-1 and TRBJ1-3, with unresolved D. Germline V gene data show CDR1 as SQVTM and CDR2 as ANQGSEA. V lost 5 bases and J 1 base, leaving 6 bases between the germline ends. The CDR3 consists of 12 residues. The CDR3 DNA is TGCAGCGTTCGATTGTCTGGAAACACCATATATTTT. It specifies CSVRLSGNTIYF.

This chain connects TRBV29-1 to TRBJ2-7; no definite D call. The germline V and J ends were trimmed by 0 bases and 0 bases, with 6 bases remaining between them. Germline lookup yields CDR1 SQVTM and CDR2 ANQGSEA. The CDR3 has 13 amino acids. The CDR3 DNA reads TGCAGCGTTGAAGATCGTCCCTCCTACGAGCAGTACTTC. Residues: CSVEDRPSYEQYF.

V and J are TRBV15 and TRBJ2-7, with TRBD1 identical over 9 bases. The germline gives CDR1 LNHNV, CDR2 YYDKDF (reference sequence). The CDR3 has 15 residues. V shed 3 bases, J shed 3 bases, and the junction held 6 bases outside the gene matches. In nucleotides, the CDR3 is TGTGCCACCAGCAGCGACGGGGGACAGGGCTACGAGCAGTACTTC. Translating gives CATSSDGGQGYEQYF. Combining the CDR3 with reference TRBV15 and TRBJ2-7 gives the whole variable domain DAMVIQNPRYQVTQFGKPVTLSCSQTLNHNVMYWYQQKSSQAPKLLFHYYDKDFNNEADTPDNFQSRRPNTSFCFLDIRSPGLGDTAMYLCATSSDGGQGYEQYFGPGTRLTVT.

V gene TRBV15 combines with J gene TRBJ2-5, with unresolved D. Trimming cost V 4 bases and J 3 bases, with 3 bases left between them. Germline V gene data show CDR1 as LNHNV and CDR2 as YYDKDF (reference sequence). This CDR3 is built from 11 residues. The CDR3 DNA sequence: TGTGCCACCAGCACGAAAGAGACCCAGTACTTC. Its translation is CATSTKETQYF.

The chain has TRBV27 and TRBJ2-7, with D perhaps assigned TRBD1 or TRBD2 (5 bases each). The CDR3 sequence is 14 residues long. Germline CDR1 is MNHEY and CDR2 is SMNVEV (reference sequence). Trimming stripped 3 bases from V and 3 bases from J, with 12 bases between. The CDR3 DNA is TGTGCCAGCAGTTTGGGGGTCCAAGACTACGAGCAGTACTTC. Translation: CASSLGVQDYEQYF.

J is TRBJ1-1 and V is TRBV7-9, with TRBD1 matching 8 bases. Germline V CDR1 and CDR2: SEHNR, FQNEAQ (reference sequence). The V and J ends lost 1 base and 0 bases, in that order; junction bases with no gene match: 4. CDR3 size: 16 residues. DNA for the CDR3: TGTGCCAGCAGCTTAGACAGGGGGTCCATGAACACTGAAGCTTTCTTT. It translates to CASSLDRGSMNTEAFF.